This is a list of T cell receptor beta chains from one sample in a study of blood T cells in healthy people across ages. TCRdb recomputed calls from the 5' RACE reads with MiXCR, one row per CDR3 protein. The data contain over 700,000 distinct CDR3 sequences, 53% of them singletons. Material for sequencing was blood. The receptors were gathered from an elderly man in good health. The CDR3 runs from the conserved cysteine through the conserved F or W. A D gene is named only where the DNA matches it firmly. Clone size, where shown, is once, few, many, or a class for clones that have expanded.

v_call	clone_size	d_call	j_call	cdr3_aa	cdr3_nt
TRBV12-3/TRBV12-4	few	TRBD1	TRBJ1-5	CASTDRVLDQPQHF	TGTGCCAGCACAGACAGGGTATTGGATCAGCCCCAGCATTTT
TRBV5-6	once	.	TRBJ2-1	CASSLKKRYINEQFF	TGTGCCAGCAGCTTGAAGAAGCGGTATATCAATGAGCAGTTCTTC
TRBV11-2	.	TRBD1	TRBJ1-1	CASSLPGQAEAFF	TGTGCCAGCAGCTTACCGGGACAGGCCGAAGCTTTCTTT
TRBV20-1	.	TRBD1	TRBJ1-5	CSASGGTGGFQPQHF	TGCAGTGCTAGCGGCGGGACAGGGGGTTTCCAGCCCCAGCATTTT
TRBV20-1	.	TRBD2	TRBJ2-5	CSAFTTSTSGGPQETQYF	TGCAGTGCTTTTACAACTTCGACTAGCGGGGGACCACAAGAGACCCAGTACTTC
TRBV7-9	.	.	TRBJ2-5	CASSPEIGDQNF	TGCGCCAGCAGCCCAGAAATAGGGGACCAGAACTTC
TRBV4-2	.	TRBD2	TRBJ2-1	CASSQESGTSGSSYNEQFF	TGTGCCAGCAGCCAAGAATCCGGGACTAGCGGGAGCTCCTACAATGAGCAGTTCTTC
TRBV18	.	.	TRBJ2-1	CASSPPSRDDEQFF	TGTGCCAGCTCACCACCCTCCAGGGACGATGAGCAGTTCTTC
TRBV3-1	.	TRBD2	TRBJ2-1	CASSQEEPGTSGLNEQFF	TGTGCCAGCAGCCAAGAAGAGCCCGGGACTAGCGGGCTCAATGAGCAGTTCTTC
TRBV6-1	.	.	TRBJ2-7	CASNQVSYEQYF	TGTGCCAGCAACCAGGTCTCCTACGAGCAGTACTTC
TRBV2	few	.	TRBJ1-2	CASSESQAHGYTF	TGTGCCAGCAGTGAAAGTCAGGCGCACGGCTACACCTTC
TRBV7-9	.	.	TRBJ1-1	CASSSEGRGTEAFF	TGTGCCAGCAGCTCCGAGGGGCGAGGGACTGAAGCTTTCTTT
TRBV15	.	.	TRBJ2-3	CATRDPAGGTDTQYF	TGTGCCACCAGAGACCCGGCCGGGGGCACAGATACGCAGTATTTT
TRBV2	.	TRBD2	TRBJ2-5	CASSDGGVQETQYF	TGTGCCAGCAGTGACGGGGGGGTTCAAGAGACCCAGTACTTC
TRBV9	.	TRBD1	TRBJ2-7	CASSVEAGGSSYEQYF	TGTGCCAGCAGCGTAGAGGCAGGGGGCAGCTCCTACGAGCAGTACTTC
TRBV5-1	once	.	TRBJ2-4	CASSAMQGPYDQYF	TGCGCCAGCAGCGCCATGCAGGGCCCCTACGACCAGTACTTC
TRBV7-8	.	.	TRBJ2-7	CASSLSEVHSYEQYF	TGTGCCAGCAGCTTATCTGAGGTTCACTCCTACGAGCAGTACTTC
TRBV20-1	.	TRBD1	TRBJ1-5	CSASIRGWANNQPQHF	TGCAGTGCTAGTATCAGGGGGTGGGCGAACAATCAGCCCCAGCATTTT
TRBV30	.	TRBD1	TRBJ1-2	CALPTTGGHGYTF	TGTGCCCTCCCCACGACAGGGGGCCATGGCTACACCTTC
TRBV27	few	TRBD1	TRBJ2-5	CASSYTATGGETQYF	TGTGCCAGCAGTTATACCGCGACAGGGGGGGAGACCCAGTACTTC
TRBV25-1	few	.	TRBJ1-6	CASSELHPSPLHF	TGTGCCAGCAGTGAATTGCACCCATCACCCCTCCACTTT
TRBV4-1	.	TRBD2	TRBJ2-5	CASSQDAREGETQYF	TGCGCCAGCAGCCAAGATGCGCGGGAGGGGGAGACCCAGTACTTC
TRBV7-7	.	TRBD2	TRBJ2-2	CASSPLTGGPGTGELFF	TGTGCCAGCAGCCCCTTAACGGGAGGGCCGGGCACCGGGGAGCTGTTTTTT
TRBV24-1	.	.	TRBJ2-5	CATSDPSGSQETQYF	TGTGCCACCAGTGATCCGTCGGGGTCCCAAGAGACCCAGTACTTC